This TCR beta chain was captured by sequencing in a study of T cell repertoires in cytomegalovirus infection. Study-level background: Use of recently identified HLA-C-restricted and well-studied HLA-B-restricted CMV epitopes was part of the study. From public TCR beta signatures came an indication of both CMV infection and matching HLA type.

Germline-derived CDR1 and CDR2 are DFQATT and SNEGSKA (reference sequence). Trimming cost V 0 bases and J 9 bases; bases outside gene matches: 6. CDR3 length: 14 amino acids. TCRdb re-analysed the reads in MiXCR, keeping a single row per CDR3 protein. The data show about 830,000 distinct CDR3 sequences, about 31% seen once. Regarding the study as a whole: CMV-specific TCR beta clonotypes restricted by HLA-C dominated the ex vivo response. There were carriers of CMV plus the relevant HLA, and cumulative public TCR beta family frequency identified them.

Concerning this clonotype: The antigen remains undetermined.

The sequence came from a human donor in good health (CMV status not recorded). Some clones in this sample may be carry-over from other donors' samples. V is TRBV20-1 and J is TRBJ2-1, with 9 nucleotides matching TRBD2. The specimen comprised cultured CD8+ T cells from PBMCs, sampled from culture after CMV antigen stimulation. The CDR3 region has the DNA TGCAGTGCTAGAGAGGCGGGGGGGCTAGGTGAGCAGTTCTTC. Protein product: CSAREAGGLGEQFF.